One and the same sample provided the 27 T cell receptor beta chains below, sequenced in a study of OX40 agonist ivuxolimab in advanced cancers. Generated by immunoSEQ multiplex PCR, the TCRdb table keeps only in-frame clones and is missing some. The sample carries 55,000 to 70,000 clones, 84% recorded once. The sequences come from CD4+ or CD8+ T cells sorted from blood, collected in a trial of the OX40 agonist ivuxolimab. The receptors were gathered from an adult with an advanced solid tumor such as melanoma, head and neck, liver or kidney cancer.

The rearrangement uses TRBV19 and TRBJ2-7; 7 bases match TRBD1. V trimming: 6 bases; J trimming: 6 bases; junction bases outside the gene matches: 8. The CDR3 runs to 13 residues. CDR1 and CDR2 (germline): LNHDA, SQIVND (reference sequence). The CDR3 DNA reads TGTGCCAGTAGCCGAGGTAGGGGGCTCGAGCAGTACTTC. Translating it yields CASSRGRGLEQYF.

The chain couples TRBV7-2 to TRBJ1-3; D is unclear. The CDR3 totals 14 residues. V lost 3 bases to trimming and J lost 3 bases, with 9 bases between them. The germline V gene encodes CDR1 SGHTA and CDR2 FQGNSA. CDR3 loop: CASSFSPYGNTIYF. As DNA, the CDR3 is TGTGCCAGCAGCTTTAGCCCGTATGGAAACACCATATATTTT.

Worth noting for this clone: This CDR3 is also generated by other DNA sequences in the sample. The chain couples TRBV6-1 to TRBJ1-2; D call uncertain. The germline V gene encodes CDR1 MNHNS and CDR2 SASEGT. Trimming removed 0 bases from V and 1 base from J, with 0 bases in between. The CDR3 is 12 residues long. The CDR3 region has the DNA TGTGCCAGCAGTGAAGCTAACTATGGCTACACCTTC. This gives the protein CASSEANYGYTF.

CDR3: CASSPGLTNEKLFF. DNA for the CDR3: TGTGCCAGCTCCCCGGGACTAACTAATGAAAAACTGTTTTTT. The chain is built from TRBV5-5 and TRBJ1-4; tentative D call: TRBD1 (5 bases). CDR3 size: 14 residues. CDR1 is SGHKS, CDR2 YYEKEE, per germline (reference sequence). Trimming removed 7 bases at V and 1 base at J, with 11 bases between. Variable domain in full (rest from reference TRBV5-5 and TRBJ1-4): DAGVTQSPTHLIKTRGQQVTLRCSPISGHKSVSWYQQVLGQGPQFIFQYYEKEERGRGNFPDRFSARQFPNYSSELNVNALLLGDSALYLCASSPGLTNEKLFFGSGTQLSVL.

The DNA of the CDR3 is TGTGCCAGCAGCAAAGCGCGACGGTACACTGAAGCTTTCTTT. It is translated as CASSKARRYTEAFF. This chain uses TRBV21-1 with TRBJ1-1. TRBV21-1 is an annotated pseudogene. This CDR3 has 14 residues.

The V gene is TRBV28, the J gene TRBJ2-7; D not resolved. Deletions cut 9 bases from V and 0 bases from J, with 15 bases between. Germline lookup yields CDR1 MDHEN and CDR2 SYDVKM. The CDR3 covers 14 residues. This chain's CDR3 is CASNQQPSSYEQYF. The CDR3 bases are TGTGCCAGTAACCAGCAGCCCAGCTCCTACGAGCAGTACTTC.

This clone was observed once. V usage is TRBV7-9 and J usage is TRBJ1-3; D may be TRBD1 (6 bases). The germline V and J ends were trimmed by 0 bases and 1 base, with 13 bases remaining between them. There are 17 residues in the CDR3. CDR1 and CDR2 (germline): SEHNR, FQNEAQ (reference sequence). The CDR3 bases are TGTGCCAGCAGCTTAGCCCTTTCAGGGGTATCTGGAAACACCATATATTTT. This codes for CASSLALSGVSGNTIYF.

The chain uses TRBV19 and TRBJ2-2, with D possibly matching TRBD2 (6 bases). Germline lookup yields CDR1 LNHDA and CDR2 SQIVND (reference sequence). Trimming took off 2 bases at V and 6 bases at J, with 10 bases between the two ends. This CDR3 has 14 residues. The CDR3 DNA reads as TGTGCCAGTAGTATACTCGCGGGGTCCGGGGAGCTGTTTTTT. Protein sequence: CASSILAGSGELFF.

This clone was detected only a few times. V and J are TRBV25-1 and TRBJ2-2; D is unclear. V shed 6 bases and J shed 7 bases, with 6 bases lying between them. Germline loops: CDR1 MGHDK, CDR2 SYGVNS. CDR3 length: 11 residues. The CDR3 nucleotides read TGTGCCAGCAGGTTAGGCGGGGAGCTGTTTTTT. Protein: CASRLGGELFF. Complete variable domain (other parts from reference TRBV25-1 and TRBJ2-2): EADIYQTPRYLVIGTGKKITLECSQTMGHDKMYWYQQDPGMELHLIHYSYGVNSTEKGDLSSESTVSRIRTEHFPLTLESARPSHTSQYLCASRLGGELFFGEGSRLTVL.

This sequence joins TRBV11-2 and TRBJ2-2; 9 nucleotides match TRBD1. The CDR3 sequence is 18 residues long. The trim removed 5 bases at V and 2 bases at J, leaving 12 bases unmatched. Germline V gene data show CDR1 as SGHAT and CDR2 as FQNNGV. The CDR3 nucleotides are TGTGCCAGCAGCCCACCTTGGTTGGACAGGGGAAACACCGGGGAGCTGTTTTTT. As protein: CASSPPWLDRGNTGELFF.

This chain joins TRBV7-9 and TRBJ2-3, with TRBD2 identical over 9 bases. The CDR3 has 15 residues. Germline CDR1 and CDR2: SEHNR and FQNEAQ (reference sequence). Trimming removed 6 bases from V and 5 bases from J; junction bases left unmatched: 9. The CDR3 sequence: CASRDLAGVLDTQYF. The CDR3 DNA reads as TGTGCCAGCAGGGATTTAGCGGGAGTTTTAGATACGCAGTATTTT. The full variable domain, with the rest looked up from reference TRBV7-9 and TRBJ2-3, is DTGVSQNPRHKITKRGQNVTFRCDPISEHNRLYWYRQTLGQGPEFLTYFQNEAQLEKSRLLSDRFSAERPKGSFSTLEIQRTEQGDSAMYLCASRDLAGVLDTQYFGPGTRLTVL.

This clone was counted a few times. CDR3 sequence: CASTLNQRDPAEQYF. The CDR3, as DNA: TGTGCCAGCACCCTGAACCAGCGGGACCCGGCGGAGCAGTACTTC. The V gene is TRBV27, the J gene TRBJ2-7; 7 bases map to TRBD2. Per germline, CDR1 MNHEY and CDR2 SMNVEV (reference sequence). After removal of 7 bases from V and 7 bases from J, the junction contained 16 bases not matched to a gene. The CDR3 totals 15 residues.

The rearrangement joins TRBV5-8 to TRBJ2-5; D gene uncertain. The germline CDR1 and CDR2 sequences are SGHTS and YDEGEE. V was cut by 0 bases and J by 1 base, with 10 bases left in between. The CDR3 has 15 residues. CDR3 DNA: TGTGCCAGCAGCTTGGCCCTGTGGCCCCAAGAGACCCAGTACTTC. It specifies CASSLALWPQETQYF. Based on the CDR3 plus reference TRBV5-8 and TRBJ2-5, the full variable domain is EAGVTQSPTHLIKTRGQQATLRCSPISGHTSVYWYQQALGLGLQFLLWYDEGEERNRGNFPPRFSGRQFPNYSSELNVNALELEDSALYLCASSLALWPQETQYFGPGTRLLVL.

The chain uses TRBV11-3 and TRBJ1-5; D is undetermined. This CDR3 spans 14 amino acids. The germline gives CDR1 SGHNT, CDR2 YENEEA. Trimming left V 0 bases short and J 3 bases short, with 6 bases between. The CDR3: CASSLEGSNQPQHF. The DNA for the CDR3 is TGTGCCAGCAGCTTAGAAGGCTCCAATCAGCCCCAGCATTTT.

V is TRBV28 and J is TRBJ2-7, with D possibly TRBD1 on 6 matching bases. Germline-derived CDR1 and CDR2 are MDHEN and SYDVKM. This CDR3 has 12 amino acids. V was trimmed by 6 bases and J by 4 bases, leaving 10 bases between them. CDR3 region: CASSVTGYEQYF. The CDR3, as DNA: TGTGCCAGCAGCGTTACAGGGTACGAGCAGTACTTC.

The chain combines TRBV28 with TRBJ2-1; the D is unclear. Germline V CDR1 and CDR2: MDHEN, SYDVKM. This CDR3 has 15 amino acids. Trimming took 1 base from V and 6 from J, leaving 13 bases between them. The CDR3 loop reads CASSLFFRSVNEQFF. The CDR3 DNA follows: TGTGCCAGCAGTTTATTTTTTCGGTCTGTCAATGAGCAGTTCTTC.

The CDR3 coding sequence is TGTGCCAGCCTAACAGACGGGGCTGAAAAACTGTTTTTT. Its protein product is CASLTDGAEKLFF. The rearrangement uses TRBV6-1 and TRBJ1-4, with D tentatively TRBD1 (5 bases). CDR1 and CDR2 from the germline V gene are MNHNS and SASEGT. The CDR3 totals 13 residues. Trimming took off 8 bases at V and 7 bases at J, with 14 bases between the two ends.

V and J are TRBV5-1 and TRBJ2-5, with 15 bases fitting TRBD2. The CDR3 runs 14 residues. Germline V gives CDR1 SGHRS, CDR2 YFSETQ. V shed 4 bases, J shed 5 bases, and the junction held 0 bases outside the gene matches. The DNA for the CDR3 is TGCGCCAGCAGCGGGACTAGCGGGAGGGAGACCCAGTACTTC. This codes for CASSGTSGRETQYF.

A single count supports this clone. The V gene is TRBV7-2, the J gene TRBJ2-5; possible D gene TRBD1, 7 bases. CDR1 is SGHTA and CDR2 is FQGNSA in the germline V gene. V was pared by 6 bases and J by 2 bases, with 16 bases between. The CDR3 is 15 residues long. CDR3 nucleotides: TGTGCCAGCAGTTTCCGGGGGACAGCACAAGAGACCCAGTACTTC. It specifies CASSFRGTAQETQYF.

CDR3 amino acids: CASRVSGRSGELFF. The CDR3 DNA reads TGTGCCAGTAGGGTGAGCGGGCGTTCCGGGGAGCTGTTTTTT. The chain carries TRBV19 and TRBJ2-2, with D perhaps TRBD2 (6 bases). CDR3 size: 14 residues. Trimming took off 6 bases at V and 6 bases at J, with 14 bases between the two ends. Looked up from germline, CDR1 is LNHDA and CDR2 is SQIVND (reference sequence).

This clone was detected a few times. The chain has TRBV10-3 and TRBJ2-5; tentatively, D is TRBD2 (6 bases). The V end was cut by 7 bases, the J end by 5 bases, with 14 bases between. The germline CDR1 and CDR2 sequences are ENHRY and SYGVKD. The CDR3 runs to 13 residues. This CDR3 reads CAITRDQRETQYF. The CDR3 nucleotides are TGTGCCATCACGCGGGACCAAAGGGAGACCCAGTACTTC.

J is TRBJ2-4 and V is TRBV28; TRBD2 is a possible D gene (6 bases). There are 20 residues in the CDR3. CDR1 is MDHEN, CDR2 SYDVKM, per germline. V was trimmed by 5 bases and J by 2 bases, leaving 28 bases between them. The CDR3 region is CASSHGGWQGGILSKNIQYF. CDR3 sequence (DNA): TGTGCCAGCAGTCACGGGGGTTGGCAGGGCGGGATTTTATCCAAAAACATTCAGTACTTC.

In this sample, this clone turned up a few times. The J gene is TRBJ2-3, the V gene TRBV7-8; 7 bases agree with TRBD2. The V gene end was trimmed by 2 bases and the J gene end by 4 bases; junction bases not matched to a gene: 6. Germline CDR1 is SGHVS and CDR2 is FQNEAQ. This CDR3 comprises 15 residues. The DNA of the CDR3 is TGTGCCAGCAGCTTATCGGGGGGAGGCGCAGATACGCAGTATTTT. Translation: CASSLSGGGADTQYF.

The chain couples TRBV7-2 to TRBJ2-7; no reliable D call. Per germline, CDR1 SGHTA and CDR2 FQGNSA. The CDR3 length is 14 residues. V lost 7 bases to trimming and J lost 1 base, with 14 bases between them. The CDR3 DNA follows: TGTGCCAGCACCAGACCCGACACGTCCTACGAGCAGTACTTC. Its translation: CASTRPDTSYEQYF.

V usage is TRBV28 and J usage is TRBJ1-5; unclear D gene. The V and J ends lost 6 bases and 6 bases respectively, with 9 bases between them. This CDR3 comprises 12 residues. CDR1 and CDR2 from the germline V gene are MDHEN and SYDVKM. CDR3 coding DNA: TGTGCCAGCAGGGGAGGAGTTCAGCCCCAGCATTTT. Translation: CASRGGVQPQHF.

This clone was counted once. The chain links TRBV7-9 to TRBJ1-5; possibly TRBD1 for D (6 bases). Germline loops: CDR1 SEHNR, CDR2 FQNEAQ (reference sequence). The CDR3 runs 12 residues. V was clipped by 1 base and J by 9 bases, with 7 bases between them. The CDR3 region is CASSLEGGPQHF. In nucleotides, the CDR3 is TGTGCCAGCAGCTTAGAGGGGGGGCCCCAGCATTTT.

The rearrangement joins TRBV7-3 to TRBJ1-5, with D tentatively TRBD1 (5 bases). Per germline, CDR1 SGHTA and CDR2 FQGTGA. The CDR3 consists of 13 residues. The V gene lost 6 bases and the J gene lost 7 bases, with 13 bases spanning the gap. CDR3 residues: CASSPQGGQPQHF. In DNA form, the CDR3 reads TGTGCCAGCAGTCCCCAGGGTGGGCAGCCCCAGCATTTT.